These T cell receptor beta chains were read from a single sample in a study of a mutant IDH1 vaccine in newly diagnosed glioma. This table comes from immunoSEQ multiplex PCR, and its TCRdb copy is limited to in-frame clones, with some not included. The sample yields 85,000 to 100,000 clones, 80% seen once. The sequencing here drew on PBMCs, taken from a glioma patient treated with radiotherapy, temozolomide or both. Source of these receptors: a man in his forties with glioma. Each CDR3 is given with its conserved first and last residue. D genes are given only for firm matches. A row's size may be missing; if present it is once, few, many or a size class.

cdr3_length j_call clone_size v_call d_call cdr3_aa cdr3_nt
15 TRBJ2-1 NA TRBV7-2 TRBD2 CASSFSATLGGEQFF TGTGCCAGCAGCTTTAGCGCAACACTCGGGGGGGAGCAGTTCTTC
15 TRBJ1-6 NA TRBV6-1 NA CASRNSVSYNSPLHF TGTGCCAGCCGAAACTCGGTATCCTATAATTCACCCCTCCACTTT
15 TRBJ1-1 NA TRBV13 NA CASSLYVGKYTEAFF TGTGCCAGCAGCTTATACGTAGGGAAATACACTGAAGCTTTCTTT
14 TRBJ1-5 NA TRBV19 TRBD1 CASSRQGSGQPQHF TGTGCCAGTTCTAGACAGGGGTCGGGTCAGCCCCAGCATTTT
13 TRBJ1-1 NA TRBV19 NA CASSVLGFAEAFF TGTGCCAGTAGTGTCCTCGGTTTCGCTGAAGCTTTCTTT
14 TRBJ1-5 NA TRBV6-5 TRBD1 CASRTGGSNQPQHF TGTGCCAGCAGGACAGGGGGATCCAATCAGCCCCAGCATTTT
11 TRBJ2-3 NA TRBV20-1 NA CSAVITDTQYF TGCAGTGCCGTAATAACGGATACGCAGTATTTT
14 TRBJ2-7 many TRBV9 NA CASSVEAGSYEQYF TGTGCCAGCAGCGTAGAGGCGGGTAGCTACGAGCAGTACTTC
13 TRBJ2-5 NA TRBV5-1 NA CASSLLQTETQYF TGCGCCAGCAGCTTGTTACAGACGGAGACCCAGTACTTC
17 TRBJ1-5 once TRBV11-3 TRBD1 CASSSYAGQGALVSQHF TGTGCCAGCAGCTCGTATGCCGGACAGGGGGCCCTGGTATCCCAGCATTTT
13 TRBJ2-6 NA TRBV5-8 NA CASSFSGANVLTF TGTGCCAGCAGCTTTTCTGGGGCCAACGTCCTGACTTTC
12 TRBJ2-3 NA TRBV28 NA CASRSGSDTQYF TGTGCCAGCAGGTCAGGGTCAGATACGCAGTATTTT
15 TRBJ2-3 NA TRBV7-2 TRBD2 CASSLAGGTTDTQYF TGTGCCAGCAGCTTAGCGGGGGGGACCACAGATACGCAGTATTTT
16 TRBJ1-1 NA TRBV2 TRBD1 CAREGAMKMLGTEAFF TGTGCCAGAGAGGGGGCGATGAAGATGTTAGGCACTGAAGCTTTCTTT
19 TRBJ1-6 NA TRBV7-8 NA CASSLNPHGLSSYNSPLHF TGTGCCAGCAGCTTAAACCCACACGGCCTTAGCTCCTATAATTCACCCCTCCACTTT
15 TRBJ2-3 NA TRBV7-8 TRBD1 CASSGGTGVTDTQYF TGTGCCAGCAGCGGGGGGACAGGGGTCACAGATACGCAGTATTTT
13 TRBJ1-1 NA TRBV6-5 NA CASRQGGGTEAFF TGTGCCAGCAGACAGGGAGGCGGGACTGAAGCTTTCTTT
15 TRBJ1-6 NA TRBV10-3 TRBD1 CAIRWDRGRNSPLHF TGTGCCATCAGGTGGGACAGGGGACGAAACTCACCCCTCCACTTT
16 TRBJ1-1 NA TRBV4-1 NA CASSQDSWAANTEAFF TGCGCCAGCAGCCAAGATAGCTGGGCGGCGAACACTGAAGCTTTCTTT
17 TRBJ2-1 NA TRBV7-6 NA CASSSRLEGPGYNEQFF TGTGCCAGCAGCTCTAGGTTAGAGGGGCCGGGTTATAATGAGCAGTTCTTC
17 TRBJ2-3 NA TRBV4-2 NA CASSQESFVGGADTQYF TGTGCCAGCAGCCAAGAATCCTTCGTGGGGGGCGCAGATACGCAGTATTTT
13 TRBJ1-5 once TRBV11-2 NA CASSLGRDQPQHF TGTGCCAGCAGCTTAGGCAGGGATCAGCCCCAGCATTTT
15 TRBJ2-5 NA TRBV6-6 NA CASSYMELRQETQYF TGTGCCAGCAGTTACATGGAACTCCGCCAGGAGACCCAGTACTTC
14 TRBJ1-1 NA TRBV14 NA CASSQDPAWELAFF TGTGCCAGCAGCCAAGATCCGGCTTGGGAGTTGGCTTTCTTT
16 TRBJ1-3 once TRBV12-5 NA CASGRLQTGTGNTIYF TGTGCTAGTGGTCGTCTCCAAACAGGGACTGGAAACACCATATATTTT
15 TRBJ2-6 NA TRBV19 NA CASSIGGYGANVLTF TGTGCCAGTAGTATTGGTGGGTATGGGGCCAACGTCCTGACTTTC
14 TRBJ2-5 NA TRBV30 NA CAWSVTGRGETQYF TGTGCCTGGAGTGTAACGGGGCGGGGAGAGACCCAGTACTTC
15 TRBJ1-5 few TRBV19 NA CASSTPLGRNQPQHF TGTGCCAGTAGTACCCCCCTTGGTCGAAATCAGCCCCAGCATTTT
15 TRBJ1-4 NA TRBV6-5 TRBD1 CASSYRGQSNEKLFF TGTGCCAGCAGTTACAGGGGACAGTCTAATGAAAAACTGTTTTTT
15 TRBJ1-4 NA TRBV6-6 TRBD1 CASSYFGTGNEKLFF TGTGCCAGCAGTTACTTCGGGACAGGGAATGAAAAACTGTTTTTT
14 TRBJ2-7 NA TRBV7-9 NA CASSRDRLRYEQYF TGCGCCAGCAGTCGCGACAGACTTCGCTACGAGCAGTACTTC
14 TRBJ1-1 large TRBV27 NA CASSLRPGNTEAFF TGTGCCAGCAGTTTACGGCCAGGGAACACTGAAGCTTTCTTT
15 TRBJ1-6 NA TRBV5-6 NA CASSLGQIYNSPLHF TGTGCCAGCAGCTTGGGACAGATTTATAATTCACCCCTCCACTTT
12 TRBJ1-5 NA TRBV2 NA CASRAGVGAQHF TGTGCCAGCAGGGCTGGCGTGGGGGCCCAGCATTTT
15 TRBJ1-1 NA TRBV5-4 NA CASSPRRGSNTEAFF TGTGCCAGCAGCCCCCGCCGGGGGTCAAACACTGAAGCTTTCTTT
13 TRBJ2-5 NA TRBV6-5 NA CASSYSGVETQYF TGTGCCAGCAGTTACTCGGGTGTAGAGACCCAGTACTTC
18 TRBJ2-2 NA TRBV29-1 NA CSVEGVLGGGGYTGELFF TGCAGCGTTGAAGGCGTCTTAGGAGGAGGGGGATACACCGGGGAGCTGTTTTTT
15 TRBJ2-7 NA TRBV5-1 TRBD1 CASSFFGTGAYEQYF TGCGCCAGCAGCTTCTTTGGGACAGGAGCCTACGAGCAGTACTTC
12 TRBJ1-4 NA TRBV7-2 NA CASSRGDEKLFF TGTGCCAGCAGCCGAGGGGATGAAAAACTGTTTTTT
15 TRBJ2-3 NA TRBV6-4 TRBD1 CASSDRTGGSDTQYF TGTGCCAGCAGTGACAGGACAGGGGGCTCAGATACGCAGTATTTT
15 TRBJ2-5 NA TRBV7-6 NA CASSPPPGGQETQYF TGTGCCAGCAGCCCCCCCCCGGGTGGCCAAGAGACCCAGTACTTC
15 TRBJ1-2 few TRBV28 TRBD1 CASSLVAGGVYGYTF TGTGCCAGCAGTTTAGTGGCAGGGGGCGTCTATGGCTACACCTTC
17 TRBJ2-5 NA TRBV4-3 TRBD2 CASSQDPSGMVAGTQYF TGCGCCAGCAGCCAAGATCCTAGCGGGATGGTTGCGGGGACCCAGTACTTC
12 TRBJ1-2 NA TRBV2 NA CASSEDAAGYTF TGTGCCAGCAGTGAAGACGCGGCCGGCTACACCTTC
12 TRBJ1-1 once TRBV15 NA CATRGVSTEAFF TGTGCCACCAGGGGCGTAAGCACTGAAGCTTTCTTT
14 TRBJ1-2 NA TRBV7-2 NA CASSLRAKPYGYTF TGTGCCAGCAGCCTCCGGGCCAAACCTTATGGCTACACCTTC
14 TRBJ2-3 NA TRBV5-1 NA CASSLGGSTDTQYF TGCGCCAGCAGCTTGGGGGGGAGCACAGATACGCAGTATTTT
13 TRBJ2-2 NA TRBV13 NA CASSPSGTGELFF TGTGCCAGCAGCCCTTCCGGAACCGGGGAGCTGTTTTTT
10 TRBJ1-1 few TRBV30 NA CAWIEGRAFF TGTGCCTGGATAGAGGGGAGAGCTTTCTTT
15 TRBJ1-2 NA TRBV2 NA CASSPDRGASYGYTF TGTGCCAGCAGTCCGGACAGAGGCGCTTCCTATGGCTACACCTTC
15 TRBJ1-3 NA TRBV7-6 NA CASSQTGGGGNTIYF TGTGCCAGCAGCCAAACTGGGGGCGGCGGAAACACCATATATTTT
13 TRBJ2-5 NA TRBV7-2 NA CASSLVVQETQYF TGTGCCAGCAGCTTGGTGGTCCAAGAGACCCAGTACTTC
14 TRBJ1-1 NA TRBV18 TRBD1 CASSPRDRGAEAFF TGTGCCAGCTCACCACGGGACAGGGGAGCTGAAGCTTTCTTT
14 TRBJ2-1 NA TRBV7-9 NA CASSQPTPYNEQFF TGTGCCAGCAGCCAGCCCACTCCCTACAATGAGCAGTTCTTC
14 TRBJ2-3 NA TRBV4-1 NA CASSQVTPIDTQYF TGCGCCAGCAGCCAAGTGACGCCCATAGATACGCAGTATTTT
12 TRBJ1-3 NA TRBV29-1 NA CSVESQGNTIYF TGCAGCGTTGAAAGCCAGGGAAACACCATATATTTT
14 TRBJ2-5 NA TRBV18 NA CASSPQNRQETQYF TGTGCCAGCTCACCACAGAACAGACAAGAGACCCAGTACTTC
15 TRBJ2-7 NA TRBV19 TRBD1 CASSVHGQGSYEQYF TGTGCCAGTAGTGTGCATGGACAGGGCTCCTACGAGCAGTACTTC
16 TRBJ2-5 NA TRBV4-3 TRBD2 CASSRGTSGGHETQYF TGCGCCAGCAGCCGTGGGACTAGCGGGGGTCATGAGACCCAGTACTTC